These 29 T cell receptor beta chains were all obtained from the same sample, sequenced in a study of blood T cell repertoires in COVID-19. Produced via immunoSEQ multiplex PCR; TCRdb's table is partial and in-frame only. This sample has a few hundred thousand clones, with about four fifths found just once. Sequencing was performed on peripheral blood. All receptors derive from a woman aged 50 to 65 with acute or convalescent COVID-19.

The chain links TRBV4-2 to TRBJ1-4; 7 nucleotides match TRBD1. Germline V gives CDR1 LGHNA, CDR2 YNFKEQ. Trimming at V came to 0 bases and at J to 10 bases, leaving 8 bases not matched to a gene. The CDR3 loop spans 15 amino acids. The CDR3 protein is CASSQDVQGDGKLFF. In nucleotides, the CDR3 is TGTGCCAGCAGCCAAGATGTGCAGGGGGACGGAAAACTGTTTTTT.

V usage is TRBV7-2 and J usage is TRBJ1-2, with D unclear. The V gene lost 5 bases and the J gene lost 4 bases, with 11 bases spanning the gap. The CDR3 is 13 amino acids. Germline lookup yields CDR1 SGHTA and CDR2 FQGNSA. This chain's CDR3 is CASSTELSYGYTF. The CDR3 bases are TGTGCCAGCAGCACAGAGTTATCCTATGGCTACACCTTC. Looking up the rest from reference TRBV7-2 and TRBJ1-2 gives the full variable domain: GAGVSQSPSNKVTEKGKDVELRCDPISGHTALYWYRQSLGQGLEFLIYFQGNSAPDKSGLPSDRFSAERTGGSVSTLTIQRTQQEDSAVYLCASSTELSYGYTFGSGTRLTVV.

This sequence joins TRBV9 and TRBJ2-1, with 14 bases that match TRBD2. In germline, CDR1 is SGDLS, CDR2 YYNGEE. The V segment lost 2 bases and the J segment 3 bases; nucleotides outside the gene matches: 7. There are 18 residues in the CDR3. CDR3 sequence reads: CASSVFSTSGGDYNEQFF. The DNA for the CDR3 is TGTGCCAGCAGCGTTTTTTCGACTAGCGGGGGGGACTACAATGAGCAGTTCTTC. Together with reference TRBV9 and TRBJ2-1, the CDR3 gives the full variable domain: DSGVTQTPKHLITATGQRVTLRCSPRSGDLSVYWYQQSLDQGLQFLIQYYNGEERAKGNILERFSAQQFPDLHSELNLSSLELGDSALYFCASSVFSTSGGDYNEQFFGPGTRLTVL.

This chain joins TRBV10-3 and TRBJ2-5; no definite D call. The germline V and J ends were trimmed by 7 bases and 5 bases, with 14 bases remaining between them. There are 13 residues in the CDR3. Germline loops: CDR1 ENHRY, CDR2 SYGVKD. CDR3 protein: CAINGSPRETQYF. The CDR3 DNA follows: TGTGCCATCAACGGCTCCCCGCGGGAGACCCAGTACTTC.

The chain has TRBV5-8 and TRBJ1-1; D is uncertain. V lost 5 bases and J 1 base, leaving 9 bases between the germline ends. Germline CDR1 and CDR2: SGHTS and YDEGEE. The CDR3 has 13 amino acids. The CDR3, as DNA: TGTGCCAGCAGATCCAGAGGGAACACTGAAGCTTTCTTT. Its translation is CASRSRGNTEAFF.

V usage is TRBV5-8 and J usage is TRBJ1-6, with 8 bases that match TRBD1. CDR1 is SGHTS, CDR2 YDEGEE, per germline. The CDR3 runs to 15 residues. The ends lost 4 bases at V and 9 bases at J; junction bases unmatched: 9. CDR3 sequence (DNA): TGTGCCAGCAGCGCCCGACAGGGGACTGGTTCACCCCTCCACTTT. It is translated as CASSARQGTGSPLHF.

The genes are TRBV6-5 and TRBJ1-2; D ambiguous. This CDR3 region has 13 residues. Germline V gene lookup returns CDR1 MNHEY and CDR2 SVGAGI. V lost 2 bases and J 8 bases, leaving 12 bases between the germline ends. The CDR3 bases are TGTGCCAGCAGTTACGCTCGGGATCGGGGCTACACCTTC. Residues: CASSYARDRGYTF.

The rearrangement links TRBV19 to TRBJ2-6; 11 bases fit TRBD2. From germline, CDR1 is LNHDA and CDR2 SQIVND (reference sequence). J lost 0 bases, V lost 6 bases, and 4 bases had no gene match. CDR3 length: 17 amino acids. CDR3 nucleotide sequence: TGTGCCAGTAGCCCGGGACTAGCGGTCTCTGGGGCCAACGTCCTGACTTTC. Its protein product is CASSPGLAVSGANVLTF.

The chain has TRBV6-5 and TRBJ2-7; D is perhaps TRBD1 (6 bases). The CDR3 sequence is 13 residues long. The V gene's germline CDR1 is MNHEY and CDR2 SVGAGI. V was cut by 5 bases and J by 1 base, with 9 bases left in between. CDR3 in DNA: TGTGCCAGCAGTCCGGACAGATCCTACGAGCAGTACGTC. Amino acid sequence: CASSPDRSYEQYV.

J is TRBJ1-3 and V is TRBV7-9, with TRBD1 matching 7 bases. Germline CDR1 reads SEHNR; CDR2 reads FQNEAQ (reference sequence). Trimming took 7 bases from V and 4 from J; bases not matched to a gene: 7. The CDR3 is 14 residues long. The CDR3, as DNA: TGTGCCAGCACCCTACAGGGGTCAGGAAACACCATATATTTT. Its translation is CASTLQGSGNTIYF.

The chain carries TRBV9 and TRBJ1-2; D is unresolved. CDR3 size: 15 residues. V was clipped by 0 bases and J by 4 bases, with 13 bases between them. In germline, CDR1 is SGDLS, CDR2 YYNGEE. The chain's CDR3 is CASSVGTSAGYGYTF. DNA for the CDR3: TGTGCCAGCAGCGTAGGGACCTCTGCGGGCTATGGCTACACCTTC.

Worth noting for this clone: The identical CDR3 is also encoded by other nucleotide sequences in the sample. The chain combines TRBV5-1 with TRBJ2-5; 11 bases line up with TRBD2. CDR1 is SGHRS, CDR2 YFSETQ, per germline. The CDR3 covers 15 residues. V shed 0 bases and J 4 bases; nucleotides not matched to a gene: 2. The CDR3 loop reads CASSLALAGGETQYF. CDR3 DNA: TGCGCCAGCAGCTTGGCGCTAGCGGGGGGAGAGACCCAGTACTTC. Using reference TRBV5-1 and TRBJ2-5 for the parts outside the CDR3, the full variable domain is KAGVTQTPRYLIKTRGQQVTLSCSPISGHRSVSWYQQTPGQGLQFLFEYFSETQRNKGNFPGRFSGRQFSNSRSEMNVSTLELGDSALYLCASSLALAGGETQYFGPGTRLLVL.

In nucleotides, the CDR3 is TGTGCCAGCAGCTTAGCGGGACAGGGGGATTCACCCCTCCACTTT. Its translation is CASSLAGQGDSPLHF. The V gene is TRBV7-8, the J gene TRBJ1-6, with 11 bases lining up with TRBD1. V was clipped by 0 bases and J by 8 bases; unmatched bases: 0. The CDR3 spans 15 residues. The V gene's germline CDR1 is SGHVS and CDR2 FQNEAQ.

This clone was detected only a few times. The chain carries TRBV12-3 or TRBV12-4 and TRBJ2-1; D unresolved. V lost 3 bases to trimming and J lost 9 bases, with 9 bases between them. This CDR3 comprises 12 residues. The CDR3 DNA follows: TGTGCCAGCAGTTTGCAAGCTGGTGAGCAGTTCTTC. Translated: CASSLQAGEQFF.

V is TRBV30 and J is TRBJ1-5, with D unresolved. V lost 1 base and J lost 0, with 10 bases in between. The CDR3 is made up of 15 amino acids. The V gene's germline CDR1 is GTSNPN and CDR2 SVGIG (reference sequence). The CDR3 loop is CAWSGAGNSNQPQHF. CDR3 nucleotides: TGTGCCTGGAGTGGAGCCGGGAATAGCAATCAGCCCCAGCATTTT.

This chain links TRBV5-4 with TRBJ2-7, with TRBD2 identical over 14 bases. J gave up 6 bases and V 1 base, and 9 bases lay outside the gene matches. Germline V gene data show CDR1 as SGHNT and CDR2 as YYREEE (reference sequence). CDR3 length: 17 residues. The CDR3 region has the DNA TGTGCCAGCAGCTTGAAAGTCGGGACTAGCGGGAGTAGCGAGCAGTACTTC. It codes for CASSLKVGTSGSSEQYF.

The chain joins TRBV6-5 to TRBJ1-1; weak D call: TRBD1 (5 bases). CDR1 is MNHEY and CDR2 is SVGAGI in the germline V gene. The CDR3 totals 13 residues. V was cut by 6 bases and J by 4 bases, with 12 bases left in between. The CDR3 region is CASSRERGTEAFF. In DNA form, the CDR3 reads TGTGCCAGCAGCAGGGAGCGGGGCACTGAAGCTTTCTTT.

The table lists this clone with many counts. This chain connects TRBV4-2 to TRBJ2-4; the D gene is possibly TRBD1 (5 bases). The V gene lost 2 bases and the J gene lost 5 bases, with 10 bases spanning the gap. Germline loops: CDR1 LGHNA, CDR2 YNFKEQ. The CDR3 extends over 14 amino acids. CDR3 in amino acids: CASSQFLGENIQYF. As DNA, the CDR3 is TGTGCCAGCAGCCAATTTTTAGGGGAAAACATTCAGTACTTC.

The sample holds one count of this clone. The chain recombines TRBV15 with TRBJ1-1; 8 bases fit TRBD1. J gave up 1 base and V 3 bases, and 4 bases lay outside the gene matches. The CDR3 has 15 residues. Per germline, CDR1 LNHNV and CDR2 YYDKDF (reference sequence). The CDR3, as DNA: TGTGCCACCAGCAGTTGGGACAGGCAGAACACTGAAGCTTTCTTT. This encodes CATSSWDRQNTEAFF.

The V gene is TRBV18, the J gene TRBJ1-1; 7 positions agree with TRBD1. The CDR3 loop spans 16 amino acids. V was clipped by 2 bases and J by 3 bases; unmatched bases: 9. The germline V gene encodes CDR1 KGHSH and CDR2 LQKENI. The CDR3 DNA reads as TGTGCCAGCTCACCAGTGACAGGGAATAGGGACACTGAAGCTTTCTTT. Amino acids: CASSPVTGNRDTEAFF.

The rearrangement links TRBV6-5 to TRBJ2-7; TRBD1 might be the D (6 bases). CDR3 length equals 12 residues. CDR1 and CDR2 from the germline V gene are MNHEY and SVGAGI. Trimming cost V 10 bases and J 6 bases, with 16 bases left between them. The CDR3 nucleotides read TGTGCCACCCAGGTGGGGGCCGGCGAGCAGTACTTC. Translation gives CATQVGAGEQYF.

The rearrangement links TRBV11-2 to TRBJ2-1, with no clear D. The germline V gene encodes CDR1 SGHAT and CDR2 FQNNGV. V lost 5 bases and J lost 7, with 12 bases in between. This CDR3 region has 13 residues. CDR3 in DNA: TGTGCCAGCAGCGGTTTTGTCGGGAATGAGCAGTTCTTC. It is translated as CASSGFVGNEQFF.

This sequence joins TRBV19 and TRBJ1-4; D uncertain. CDR3 length equals 14 residues. The germline V and J ends were trimmed by 6 bases and 2 bases, with 10 bases remaining between them. Germline V gene sequence: CDR1 LNHDA, CDR2 SQIVND (reference sequence). CDR3 in DNA: TGTGCCAGTAGCCCCTCGGTGACTAATGAAAAACTGTTTTTT. Amino acids: CASSPSVTNEKLFF.

The V gene is TRBV13, the J gene TRBJ1-2; 10 bases align to TRBD1. After removal of 4 bases from V and 6 bases from J, the junction contained 5 bases not matched to a gene. The CDR3 loop spans 14 amino acids. CDR1 is PRHDT and CDR2 is FYEKMQ in the germline V gene (reference sequence). The CDR3 DNA follows: TGTGCCAGCAGCTCCCAGACAGGGGGCCATGGCTACACCTTC. This gives the protein CASSSQTGGHGYTF.

The V call is TRBV18, the J call TRBJ1-1; 7 bases align to TRBD1. Per the germline V gene, CDR1 is KGHSH and CDR2 is LQKENI. The CDR3 runs to 17 residues. V lost 3 bases, J lost 0 bases, and 10 bases stayed unmatched. CDR3 sequence (DNA): TGTGCCAGCTCACCCGACAGGGCGGCTGGGGTGAACACTGAAGCTTTCTTT. Residues: CASSPDRAAGVNTEAFF.

V usage is TRBV19 and J usage is TRBJ2-7; D is uncertain. Trimming removed 7 bases at V and 4 bases at J, with 8 bases between. Germline CDR1 and CDR2: LNHDA and SQIVND (reference sequence). This CDR3 is 11 amino acids long. The CDR3 nucleotides are TGTGCCAGTATAGGAGAATACGAGCAGTACGTC. This encodes CASIGEYEQYV.

The gene calls are TRBV16 and TRBJ1-4, with D hard to call. Germline V gene data show CDR1 as KGHSY and CDR2 as FQNENV. The CDR3 sequence is 16 residues long. V was clipped by 1 base and J by 3 bases, with 12 bases between them. The CDR3 sequence: CASSQFSTGANEKLFF. The DNA of the CDR3 is TGTGCCAGCAGCCAATTTTCGACGGGTGCTAATGAAAAACTGTTTTTT.

The chain uses TRBV30 and TRBJ2-5; 7 bases match TRBD2. CDR1 and CDR2 from the germline V gene are GTSNPN and SVGIG (reference sequence). J gave up 2 bases and V 4 bases, and 7 bases lay outside the gene matches. The CDR3 is 14 amino acids. The CDR3 bases are TGTGCCTGGAATGGCGGGAGAGCACAAGAGACCCAGTACTTC. This gives the protein CAWNGGRAQETQYF.

This chain links TRBV5-6 with TRBJ1-1, with D possibly matching TRBD1 (6 bases). The CDR3 loop spans 14 amino acids. Germline CDR1 reads SGHDT; CDR2 reads YYEEEE. V shed 0 bases and J shed 2 bases, with 8 bases lying between them. CDR3 sequence (DNA): TGTGCCAGCAGCTTGGTAGGGGGAAACACTGAAGCTTTCTTT. Translation: CASSLVGGNTEAFF.